The 23 T cell receptor beta chains presented below share a single source sample, sequenced in a study of T cells after yellow fever vaccination. One entry per CDR3 protein, called by TCRdb with MiXCR from the 5' RACE reads. There are around 30,000 distinct CDR3 sequences in the sample; 6.3% occur only once, and roughly 25% lies in the top ten. The specimen comprised PBMCs, either bulk or a sorted T-cell subset (CD4+, CD8+, memory, or dextramer-sorted; not recorded which), sampled on the day of the yellow fever booster vaccination. These TCRs come from a man aged 25-45 years who received the YFV17D yellow fever vaccine.

This clonotype was observed at least ten times. The rearrangement links TRBV10-3 to TRBJ2-3; 11 nucleotides match TRBD2. V lost 8 bases and J lost 0; bases outside the gene matches: 7. The CDR3 length is 16 residues. Germline-derived CDR1 and CDR2 are ENHRY and SYGVKD. DNA of the CDR3: TGTGCCATCGGGCTAGCGGGAGGCATTAGCACAGATACGCAGTATTTT. It yields the protein CAIGLAGGISTDTQYF.

This clonotype was seen many times. The V call is TRBV25-1, the J call TRBJ2-2; no firm D call. The CDR3 consists of 13 residues. Trimming stripped 2 bases from V and 13 bases from J, with 14 bases between. Germline assignment: CDR1 MGHDK and CDR2 SYGVNS. CDR3 sequence (DNA): TGTGCCAGCAGTGAAAGGATCGCCGTCGGGCTGTTTTTT. Amino acid sequence: CASSERIAVGLFF.

There are many counts of this clonotype. The chain employs TRBV5-6 and TRBJ1-1; a possible D gene is TRBD1 (5 bases). Trimming removed 0 bases at V and 3 bases at J, with 9 bases between. The germline V gene has CDR1 SGHDT and CDR2 YYEEEE. This CDR3 contains 14 residues. The CDR3 spells CASSLAGGYTEAFF. The DNA for the CDR3 is TGTGCCAGCAGCTTGGCCGGGGGATACACTGAAGCTTTCTTT. Based on the CDR3 plus reference TRBV5-6 and TRBJ1-1, the full variable domain is DAGVTQSPTHLIKTRGQQVTLRCSPKSGHDTVSWYQQALGQGPQFIFQYYEEEERQRGNFPDRFSGHQFPNYSSELNVNALLLGDSALYLCASSLAGGYTEAFFGQGTRLTVV.

The sample holds many counts of this clonotype. The CDR3 loop is CASSLTAQGVQPQHF. Written as DNA, the CDR3 is TGTGCCAGCTCACTTACAGCACAGGGGGTTCAGCCCCAGCATTTT. The chain uses TRBV18 and TRBJ1-5; 8 positions match TRBD1. Trimming took 4 bases from V and 6 from J; bases not matched to a gene: 8. Germline assignment: CDR1 KGHSH and CDR2 LQKENI. This CDR3 is built from 15 residues. Together with reference TRBV18 and TRBJ1-5, the CDR3 gives the full variable domain: NAGVMQNPRHLVRRRGQEARLRCSPMKGHSHVYWYRQLPEEGLKFMVYLQKENIIDESGMPKERFSAEFPKEGPSILRIQQVVRGDSAAYFCASSLTAQGVQPQHFGDGTRLSIL.

This clonotype was counted at least ten times. The rearrangement links TRBV20-1 to TRBJ2-1, with D perhaps matching TRBD2 (6 bases). The CDR3 sequence is 14 residues long. V was clipped by 6 bases and J by 9 bases, with 21 bases between them. CDR1 and CDR2 (germline): DFQATT, SNEGSKA (reference sequence). CDR3 loop: CSARDGTLFSEQFF. The CDR3 nucleotides are TGCAGTGCACGAGACGGGACTTTATTTTCTGAGCAGTTCTTC.

Comments on this clonotype: A much larger clone lies a single base off, so this may be a read error. Lacking the conserved final phenylalanine or tryptophan, this CDR3 likely reflects a read error. V and J are TRBV5-1 and TRBJ2-7, with a possible D match to TRBD2 (6 bases). This CDR3 spans 14 amino acids. Trimming removed 3 bases from V and 7 bases from J, with 17 bases in between. Germline values: CDR1 SGHRS, CDR2 YFSETQ. CDR3 coding DNA: TGCGCCAGCAGCTCCGGGACTCCCCCTCTGGAGCAGTACTAC. Translated: CASSSGTPPLEQYY.

In this sample, this clonotype turned up many times. CDR3 nucleotide sequence: TGCGCCAGCAGCCAGGCAGGGTCCTCTGGAAACACCATATATTTT. This gives the protein CASSQAGSSGNTIYF. J is TRBJ1-3 and V is TRBV4-3; D is perhaps TRBD1 (5 bases). V shed 3 bases and J shed 0 bases, with 9 bases lying between them. This CDR3 spans 15 amino acids. CDR1 is LGHNA and CDR2 is YSLEER in the germline V gene.

This clonotype occurred many times. The DNA of the CDR3 is TGTGCCAGCTCACCACCGCGCCTCCATATCCAGCCGTCGTTATACAATGAGCAGTTCTTC. Protein: CASSPPRLHIQPSLYNEQFF. The chain joins TRBV18 to TRBJ2-1, with D unresolved. Germline CDR1 is KGHSH and CDR2 is LQKENI. The CDR3 has 20 amino acids. V was cut by 0 bases and J by 4 bases, with 25 bases left in between.

This clonotype was seen only a few times. The V and J genes are TRBV7-8 and TRBJ2-2; 7 bases map to TRBD2. The germline V gene encodes CDR1 SGHVS and CDR2 FQNEAQ. J was trimmed by 6 bases and V by 8 bases; bases with no gene match: 6. The CDR3 consists of 13 residues. In DNA, the CDR3 is TGTGCCAGCGGAGCGGGAAGGGCCGGGGAGCTGTTTTTT. It is translated as CASGAGRAGELFF.

This clonotype was seen only a few times. The gene calls are TRBV20-1 and TRBJ1-5; 7 nucleotides line up with TRBD1. This CDR3 is built from 13 residues. V dropped 6 bases and J dropped 3; count of bases not matched to a gene: 5. Germline lookup yields CDR1 DFQATT and CDR2 SNEGSKA (reference sequence). Written as DNA, the CDR3 is TGCAGTGCGGGTAGGGGGCTCAATCAGCCCCAGCATTTT. Translating gives CSAGRGLNQPQHF.

The gene calls are TRBV29-1 and TRBJ2-7, with 10 bases lining up with TRBD1. CDR1 SQVTM and CDR2 ANQGSEA come from the germline V gene. V shed 5 bases, J shed 7 bases, and the junction held 8 bases outside the gene matches. The CDR3 has 13 residues. The CDR3 DNA is TGCAGCGTTAACCCGGGACAGGGGACGGAGCAGTACTTC. It codes for CSVNPGQGTEQYF.

This clonotype was found many times. The chain uses TRBV6-2 or TRBV6-3 and TRBJ2-7; 8 nucleotides line up with TRBD1. The CDR3 has 13 amino acids. In germline, CDR1 is MNHEY, CDR2 SVGEGT. The junction had 6 bases not matched to a gene; V was cut back by 7 bases and J by 4 bases. The CDR3 is CASKAGGQYEQYF. In nucleotides, the CDR3 is TGTGCCAGCAAAGCAGGGGGCCAGTACGAGCAGTACTTC.

This clonotype was counted ten times or more. The V call is TRBV4-3, the J call TRBJ2-1; maybe TRBD2 (5 bases). The CDR3 has 15 residues. V lost 1 base to trimming and J lost 8 bases, with 15 bases between them. Per germline, CDR1 LGHNA and CDR2 YSLEER. DNA for the CDR3: TGCGCCAGCAGCCAAGGGCTGGGCTACGGGGATGAGCAGTTCTTC. As protein: CASSQGLGYGDEQFF.

There are many counts of this clonotype. The genes are TRBV15 and TRBJ1-1; D is uncertain. V was cut by 8 bases and J by 7 bases, with 17 bases left in between. This CDR3 has 13 amino acids. CDR1 and CDR2 from the germline V gene are LNHNV and YYDKDF (reference sequence). The CDR3 loop reads CATRPPGPREAFF. The CDR3 DNA reads as TGTGCCACCCGCCCCCCCGGACCTCGTGAAGCTTTCTTT.

This clonotype was seen a few times. The rearrangement joins TRBV28 to TRBJ1-1; D is undetermined. Between the trimmed V and J ends, which lost 6 bases and 1 base, there was a span of 9 bases. CDR3 length: 13 residues. Per the germline V gene, CDR1 is MDHEN and CDR2 is SYDVKM. CDR3: CASRMLGNTEAFF. Here the CDR3 DNA reads TGTGCCAGCAGGATGCTGGGGAACACTGAAGCTTTCTTT.

This clonotype showed up just a few times. The rearrangement joins TRBV29-1 to TRBJ2-6; D unresolved. This CDR3 contains 14 residues. Germline CDR1 and CDR2: SQVTM and ANQGSEA. Trimming removed 7 bases at V and 0 bases at J, with 10 bases between. CDR3 DNA sequence: TGCAGCGCAAAATCGGGCTCTGGGGCCAACGTCCTGACTTTC. Its translation: CSAKSGSGANVLTF. Combining the CDR3 with reference TRBV29-1 and TRBJ2-6 gives the whole variable domain SAVISQKPSRDICQRGTSLTIQCQVDSQVTMMFWYRQQPGQSLTLIATANQGSEATYESGFVIDKFPISRPNLTFSTLTVSNMSPEDSSIYLCSAKSGSGANVLTFGAGSRLTVL.

This clonotype was seen many times. V usage is TRBV28 and J usage is TRBJ1-6, with a tentative D call TRBD1 (5 bases). The CDR3 has 14 residues. Germline CDR1 MDHEN, CDR2 SYDVKM. Trimming pared 7 bases from V and 8 bases from J, leaving 15 bases between. In nucleotides, the CDR3 is TGTGCCAGCACGATACGGGGCCGTGATTCACCCCTCCACTTT. Residues: CASTIRGRDSPLHF.

This clonotype was seen ten or more times. The germline gene is not matched at one end of the junction; a read error may be the cause. The rearrangement joins TRBV2 to TRBJ2-7, with TRBD2 identical over 9 bases. Germline CDR1 is SNHLY and CDR2 is FYNNEI. CDR3 length: 12 residues. This CDR3 reads CASKRREGRLHF. The CDR3, as DNA: TGTGCCAGCAAAAGGCGGGAGGGCCGCCTACACTTC.

This clonotype was seen repeatedly, ten times or more. The genes are TRBV20-1 and TRBJ1-1; D not resolved. The CDR3 covers 8 residues. Germline lookup yields CDR1 DFQATT and CDR2 SNEGSKA (reference sequence). Trimming stripped 6 bases from V and 8 bases from J, with 4 bases between. The CDR3 DNA is TGCAGTGCCAGGGAAGCTTTCTTT. Residues: CSAREAFF.

This clonotype was observed many times. The V call is TRBV24-1, the J call TRBJ2-3; a possible D gene is TRBD2 (6 bases). V lost 6 bases to trimming and J lost 0 bases, with 12 bases between them. Germline V gives CDR1 KGHDR, CDR2 SFDVKD. CDR3 length equals 15 residues. The chain's CDR3 is CATSRTISSTDTQYF. The CDR3 DNA reads as TGTGCCACCAGTCGGACTATATCTAGCACAGATACGCAGTATTTT.

This clonotype was picked up many times. This rearrangement joins TRBV4-3 to TRBJ2-7; 10 bases map to TRBD2. Germline CDR1 and CDR2: LGHNA and YSLEER. J was trimmed by 3 bases and V by 0 bases; bases with no gene match: 14. There are 19 residues in the CDR3. CDR3 in amino acids: CASSQDYSRALAGLYEQYF. CDR3 DNA sequence: TGCGCCAGCAGCCAAGATTATAGTCGGGCACTAGCGGGACTCTACGAGCAGTACTTC.

V and J are TRBV7-8 and TRBJ1-1; D unresolved. The CDR3 has 15 amino acids. Per the germline V gene, CDR1 is SGHVS and CDR2 is FQNEAQ. V gave up 5 bases and J gave up 4 bases, with 17 bases separating them. The CDR3, as DNA: TGTGCCAGCAGCCGCCAGGCCCCCAAGAGCACTGAAGCTTTCTTT. It specifies CASSRQAPKSTEAFF.

This clonotype was seen many times. The chain recombines TRBV6-1 with TRBJ1-6; D is ambiguous. CDR3 length: 15 residues. With 6 bases removed from V and 7 bases from J, the gap between germline ends came to 16 bases. The germline V gene encodes CDR1 MNHNS and CDR2 SASEGT. DNA of the CDR3: TGTGCCAGCAGCCAAGCTCGTAGTGAGAATTCACCCCTCCACTTT. Translating gives CASSQARSENSPLHF.